The rows below give T cell receptor beta chains drawn from one sample of a study of graft-versus-host responses after intestinal transplantation. TCRdb's table, derived via immunoSEQ multiplex PCR, lists solely in-frame clones and lacks some. The table lists about 85,000 clones, around 80% of them singletons, with approximately 0.84% in the top ten. The antigens for these receptors are not known. The source was unstimulated CD4+ T cells sorted from spleen or lymph node cells, collected before intestinal transplant. These receptors originate from a human donor who received an intestinal transplant. CDR3s include the opening cysteine and the closing phenylalanine or tryptophan. The D gene is left open where the match is weak. A row's size may be missing; if present it is once, few, many or a size class.

>once|TRBV11-2|TRBJ1-5|-
TGTGCCAGCAGCCCCCCTGGCGGTCAGCCCCAGCATTTT
CASSPPGGQPQHF
>-|TRBV11-3|TRBJ2-7|TRBD2
TGTGCCAGCAGCCCGGGGGGACCGAACTACGATGAGCAGTACTTC
CASSPGGPNYDEQYF
>-|TRBV10-2|TRBJ2-1|TRBD1
TGCGCCAGCAGTGATGTACAGGGGGCCTCCTCGAACAATGAGCAGTTCTTC
CASSDVQGASSNNEQFF
>-|TRBV27|TRBJ1-1|-
TGTGCCAGCAGTACCTCGACGGGACAAGCTGAAGCTTTCTTT
CASSTSTGQAEAFF
>-|TRBV5-1|TRBJ2-5|TRBD2
TGCGCCAGCAGCCCGGGACTAGCGGGGGGAGAGACCCAGTACTTC
CASSPGLAGGETQYF
>-|TRBV7-8|TRBJ2-1|TRBD2
TGTGCCAGCAGGAGCGGGGGGGCCTACAATGAGCAGTTCTTC
CASRSGGAYNEQFF
>-|TRBV6-6|TRBJ2-7|TRBD2
TGTGCCAGCAGTCTCCGGACTAGCGGGAATTACGAGCAGTACTTC
CASSLRTSGNYEQYF
>few|TRBV15|TRBJ1-2|TRBD1
TGTGCCACCAGCAGGACAGGGTTGACAGGCTACACCTTC
CATSRTGLTGYTF
>-|TRBV9|TRBJ2-7|TRBD1
TGTGCCAGCAGCCCCGGGACAGCTCGTGGCGAGCAGTACTTC
CASSPGTARGEQYF
>-|TRBV5-1|TRBJ2-1|-
TGCGCCAGCAGCGCCGACGGGAGTTCTAATGAGCAGTTCTTC
CASSADGSSNEQFF
>-|TRBV5-1|TRBJ2-5|TRBD2
TGCGCCAGCAGCGCAGGACTAGCGGGGGGGCCTGACCAAGAGACCCAGTACTTC
CASSAGLAGGPDQETQYF
>-|TRBV5-8|TRBJ2-7|TRBD1
TGTGCCAGCAGCTTGGGACAGGGGGTTTACGAGCAGTACTTC
CASSLGQGVYEQYF
>-|TRBV10-3|TRBJ2-4|-
TGTGCCACGTCCGAAGCAAACATTCAGTACTTC
CATSEANIQYF
>few|TRBV4-1|TRBJ2-3|-
TGCGCCAGCAGCAAATACAACACAGATACGCAGTATTTT
CASSKYNTDTQYF
>-|TRBV6-1|TRBJ2-3|-
TGTGCCACCCGGGGGTCACTCACAGATACGCAGTATTTT
CATRGSLTDTQYF
>once|TRBV7-9|TRBJ1-5|-
TGTGCCAGCAGCTTAGCGCTAGGTTCAGGGGTAGGTCAGCCCCAGCATTTT
CASSLALGSGVGQPQHF
>-|TRBV28|TRBJ2-5|-
TGTGCCAGCAGTTTTACACAGAGATTTCAAGAGACCCAGTACTTC
CASSFTQRFQETQYF